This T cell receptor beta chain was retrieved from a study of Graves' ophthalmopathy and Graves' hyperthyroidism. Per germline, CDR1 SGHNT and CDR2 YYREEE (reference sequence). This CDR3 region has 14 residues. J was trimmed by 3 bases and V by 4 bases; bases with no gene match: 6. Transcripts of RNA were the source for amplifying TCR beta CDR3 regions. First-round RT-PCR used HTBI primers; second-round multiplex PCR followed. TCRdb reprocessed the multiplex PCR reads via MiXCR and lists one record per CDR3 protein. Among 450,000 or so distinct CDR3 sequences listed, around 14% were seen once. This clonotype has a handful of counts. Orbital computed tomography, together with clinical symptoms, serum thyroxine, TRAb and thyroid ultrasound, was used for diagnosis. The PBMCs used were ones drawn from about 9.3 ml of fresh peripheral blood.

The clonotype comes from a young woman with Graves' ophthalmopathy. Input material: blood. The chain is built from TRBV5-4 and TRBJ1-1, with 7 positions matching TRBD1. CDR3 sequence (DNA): TGTGCCAGCAGCAACCCGACAGGGCACACTGAAGCTTTCTTT. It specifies CASSNPTGHTEAFF.